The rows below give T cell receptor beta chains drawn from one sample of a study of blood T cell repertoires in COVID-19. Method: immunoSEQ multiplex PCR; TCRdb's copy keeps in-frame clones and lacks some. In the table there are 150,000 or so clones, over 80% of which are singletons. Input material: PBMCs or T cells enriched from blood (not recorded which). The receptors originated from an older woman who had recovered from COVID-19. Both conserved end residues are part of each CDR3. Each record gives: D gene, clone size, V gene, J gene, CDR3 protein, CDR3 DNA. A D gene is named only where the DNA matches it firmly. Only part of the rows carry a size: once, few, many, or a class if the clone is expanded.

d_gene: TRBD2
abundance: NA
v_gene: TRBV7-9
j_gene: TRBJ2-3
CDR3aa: CASSRSASGGTDTQYF
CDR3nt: TGTGCCAGCAGCCGCAGCGCTAGCGGGGGAACAGATACGCAGTATTTT

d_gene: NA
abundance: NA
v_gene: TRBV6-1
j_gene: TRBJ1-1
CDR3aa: CASREGASEAFF
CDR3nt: TGTGCCAGCAGGGAAGGGGCTTCTGAAGCTTTCTTT

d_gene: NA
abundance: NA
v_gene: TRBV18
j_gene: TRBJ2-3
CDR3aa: CASSPFSPPSYGEDTQYF
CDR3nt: TGTGCCAGCTCACCATTTTCCCCTCCAAGTTACGGGGAAGATACGCAGTATTTT

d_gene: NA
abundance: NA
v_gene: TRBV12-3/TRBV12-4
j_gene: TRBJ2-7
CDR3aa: CASSFGQGSEQYF
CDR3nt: TGTGCCAGCAGTTTCGGGCAGGGAAGCGAGCAGTACTTC

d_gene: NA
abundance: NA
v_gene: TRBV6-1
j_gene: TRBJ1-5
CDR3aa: CASSERAGVGNQPQHF
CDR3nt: TGTGCCAGCAGTGAAAGGGCAGGGGTAGGAAATCAGCCCCAGCATTTT

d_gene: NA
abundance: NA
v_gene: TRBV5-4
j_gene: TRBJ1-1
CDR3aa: CASSINPGPLADGAFF
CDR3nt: TGTGCCAGCAGTATAAATCCAGGACCCTTAGCGGACGGAGCTTTCTTT

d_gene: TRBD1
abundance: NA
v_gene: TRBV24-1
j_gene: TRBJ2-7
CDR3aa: CATSEWDRECEQYF
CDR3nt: TGTGCCACCAGTGAATGGGACAGAGAGTGCGAGCAGTACTTC

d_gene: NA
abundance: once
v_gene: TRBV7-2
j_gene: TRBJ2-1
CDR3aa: CASSRGVTAERFF
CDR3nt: TGTGCCAGCAGCCGCGGTGTAACGGCGGAACGGTTCTTC

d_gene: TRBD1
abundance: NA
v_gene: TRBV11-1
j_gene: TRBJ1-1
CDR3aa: CASSRQGFGMNTEAFF
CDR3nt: TGTGCCAGCAGTAGACAGGGGTTCGGTATGAACACTGAAGCTTTCTTT

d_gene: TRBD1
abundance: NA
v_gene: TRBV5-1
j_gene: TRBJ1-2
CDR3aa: CASSAGGYGYTF
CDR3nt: TGCGCCAGCAGCGCAGGGGGCTATGGCTACACCTTC

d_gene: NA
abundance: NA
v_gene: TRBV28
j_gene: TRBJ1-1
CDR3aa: CASRGHDEAFF
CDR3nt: TGTGCCAGCCGGGGACATGATGAAGCTTTCTTT

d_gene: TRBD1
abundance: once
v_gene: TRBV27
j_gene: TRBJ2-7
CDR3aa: CASSKFRGTGVREQYF
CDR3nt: TGTGCCAGCAGTAAGTTTCGAGGGACAGGGGTACGCGAGCAGTACTTC

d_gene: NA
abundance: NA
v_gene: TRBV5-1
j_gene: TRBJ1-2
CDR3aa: CASSFPTRIQGGPTSNYGYTF
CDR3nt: TGCGCCAGCAGCTTCCCTACCAGAATACAGGGCGGCCCTACGTCTAACTATGGCTACACCTTC

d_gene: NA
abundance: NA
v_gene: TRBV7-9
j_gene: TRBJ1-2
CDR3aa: CASSLAGGAWGYTF
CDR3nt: TGTGCCAGCAGCTTGGCCGGTGGGGCTTGGGGCTACACCTTC

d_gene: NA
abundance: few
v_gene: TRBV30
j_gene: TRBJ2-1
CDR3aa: CACLRVLYNEQFF
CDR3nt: TGTGCCTGCTTGCGGGTATTATACAATGAGCAGTTCTTC

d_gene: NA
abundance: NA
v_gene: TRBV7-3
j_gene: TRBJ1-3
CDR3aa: CASSLSGSGNTIYF
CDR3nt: TGTGCCAGCAGCTTGTCGGGCTCTGGAAACACCATATATTTT

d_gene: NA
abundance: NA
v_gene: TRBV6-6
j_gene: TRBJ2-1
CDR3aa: CASSYGGFEQFF
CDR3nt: TGTGCCAGCAGCTATGGGGGGTTTGAGCAGTTCTTC

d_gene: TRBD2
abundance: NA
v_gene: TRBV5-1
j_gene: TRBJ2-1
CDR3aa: CASSLVTSGEQFF
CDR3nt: TGCGCCAGCAGCTTGGTTACTAGCGGTGAGCAGTTCTTC

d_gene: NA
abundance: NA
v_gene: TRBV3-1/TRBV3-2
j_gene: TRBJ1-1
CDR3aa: CASSQDPRGSNTEAFF
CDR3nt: TGTGCCAGCAGCCAAGATCCCCGGGGATCGAACACTGAAGCTTTCTTT

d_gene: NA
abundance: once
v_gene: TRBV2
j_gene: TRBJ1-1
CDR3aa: CASQGQRQLSTEAFF
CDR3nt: TGTGCCAGCCAGGGGCAACGGCAATTGAGCACTGAAGCTTTCTTT

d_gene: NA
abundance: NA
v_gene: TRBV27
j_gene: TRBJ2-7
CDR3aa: CASSYSAGATSYEQYF
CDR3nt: TGTGCCAGCAGTTACAGTGCAGGGGCGACCTCCTACGAGCAGTACTTC

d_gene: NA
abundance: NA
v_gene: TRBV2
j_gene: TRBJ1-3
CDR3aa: CASMVGHGGSGNTIYF
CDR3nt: TGTGCCAGCATGGTGGGACATGGGGGCTCTGGAAACACCATATATTTT

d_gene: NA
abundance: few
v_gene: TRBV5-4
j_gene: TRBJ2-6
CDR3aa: CASRRAQGHSGANVLTF
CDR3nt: TGTGCCAGCAGACGGGCACAGGGTCACTCTGGGGCCAACGTCCTGACTTTC

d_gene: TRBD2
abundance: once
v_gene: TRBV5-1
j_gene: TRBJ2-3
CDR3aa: CASSFSSGGPDTQYF
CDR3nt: TGCGCCAGCAGCTTCTCTAGCGGGGGACCAGATACGCAGTATTTT

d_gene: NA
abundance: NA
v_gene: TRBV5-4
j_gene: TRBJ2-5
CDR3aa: CASRLTGGQETQYF
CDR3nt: TGTGCCAGCAGGTTAACCGGGGGACAAGAGACCCAGTACTTC

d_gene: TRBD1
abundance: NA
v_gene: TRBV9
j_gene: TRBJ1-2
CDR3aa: CASSVGHRGPYGYTF
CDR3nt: TGTGCCAGCAGCGTAGGCCACAGGGGGCCCTATGGCTACACCTTC

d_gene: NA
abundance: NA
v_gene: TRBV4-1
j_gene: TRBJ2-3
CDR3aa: CASSQSMADTQYF
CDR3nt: TGCGCCAGCAGCCAGAGTATGGCAGATACGCAGTATTTT

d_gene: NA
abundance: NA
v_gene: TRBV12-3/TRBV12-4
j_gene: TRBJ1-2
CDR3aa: CASSLGGFGGYTF
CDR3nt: TGTGCCAGCAGTTTAGGAGGGTTTGGTGGCTACACCTTC

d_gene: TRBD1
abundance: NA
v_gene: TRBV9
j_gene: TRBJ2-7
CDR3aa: CASSASGTGAYEQYF
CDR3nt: TGTGCCAGCAGCGCCTCCGGGACAGGGGCCTACGAGCAGTACTTC

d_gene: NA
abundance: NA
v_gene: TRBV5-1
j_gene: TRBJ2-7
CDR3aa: CASSLTGDPSYEQYF
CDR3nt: TGCGCCAGCAGCCTGACGGGGGACCCATCCTACGAGCAGTACTTC

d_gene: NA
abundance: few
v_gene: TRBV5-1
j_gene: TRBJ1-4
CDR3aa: CASSLEGNNEKLFF
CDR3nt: TGCGCCAGCAGCTTGGAGGGGAATAATGAAAAACTGTTTTTT

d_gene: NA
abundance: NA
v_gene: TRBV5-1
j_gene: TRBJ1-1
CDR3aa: CASSGGRFTEAFF
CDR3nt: TGCGCCAGCAGCGGAGGGAGGTTCACTGAAGCTTTCTTT

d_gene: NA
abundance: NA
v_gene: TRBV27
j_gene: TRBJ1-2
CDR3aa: CASSLRSGIRGYTF
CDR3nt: TGTGCCAGCAGCCTTAGGTCGGGGATACGGGGCTACACCTTC

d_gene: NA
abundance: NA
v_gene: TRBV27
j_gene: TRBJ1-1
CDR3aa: CASSSGGGTTEAFF
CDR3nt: TGTGCCAGCAGTTCGGGGGGGGGAACAACTGAAGCTTTCTTT

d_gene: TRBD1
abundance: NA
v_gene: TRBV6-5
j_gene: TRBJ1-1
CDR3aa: CASSRQGITEAFF
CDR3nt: TGTGCCAGCTCGAGACAGGGGATCACTGAAGCTTTCTTT

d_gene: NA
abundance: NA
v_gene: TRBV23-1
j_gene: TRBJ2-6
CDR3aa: CASKRGFSGANVLTF
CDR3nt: TGCGCCAGCAAGCGAGGCTTCTCTGGGGCCAACGTCCTGACTTTC

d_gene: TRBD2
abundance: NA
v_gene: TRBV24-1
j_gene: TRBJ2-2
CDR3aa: CATSDAGTSRYTGELFF
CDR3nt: TGTGCCACCAGTGACGCTGGGACTAGCCGATACACCGGGGAGCTGTTTTTT

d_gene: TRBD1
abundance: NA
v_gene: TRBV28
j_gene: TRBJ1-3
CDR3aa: CASSDRVLSGNTIYF
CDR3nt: TGTGCCAGCAGTGACAGGGTTCTCTCTGGAAACACCATATATTTT

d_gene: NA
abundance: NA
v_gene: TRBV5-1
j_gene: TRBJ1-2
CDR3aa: CASSFGQPFEGYTF
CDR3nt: TGCGCCAGCAGCTTTGGGCAGCCCTTCGAAGGCTACACCTTC

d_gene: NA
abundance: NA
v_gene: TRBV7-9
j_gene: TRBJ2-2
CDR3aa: CASSPQGFLTGELFF
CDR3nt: TGTGCCAGCAGCCCCCAGGGTTTTCTCACCGGGGAGCTGTTTTTT

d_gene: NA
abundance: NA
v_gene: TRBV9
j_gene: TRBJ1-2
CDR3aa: CASSPRTPNYGYTF
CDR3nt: TGTGCCAGCAGCCCGCGGACACCTAACTATGGCTACACCTTC

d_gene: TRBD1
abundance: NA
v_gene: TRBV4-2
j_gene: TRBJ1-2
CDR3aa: CASSQHSGTDGYTF
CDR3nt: TGTGCCAGCAGCCAACACTCCGGGACAGATGGCTACACCTTC

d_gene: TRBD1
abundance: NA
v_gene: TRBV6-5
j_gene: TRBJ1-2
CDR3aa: CASSRGLDFYGYTF
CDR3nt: TGTGCCAGCAGCAGGGGGCTGGATTTCTATGGCTACACCTTC

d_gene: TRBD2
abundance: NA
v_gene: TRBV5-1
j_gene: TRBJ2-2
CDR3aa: CASSREAGELFF
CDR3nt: TGCGCCAGCAGCCGGGAGGCCGGGGAGCTGTTTTTT

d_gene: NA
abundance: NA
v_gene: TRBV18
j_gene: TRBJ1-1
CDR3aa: CASSLGTWNTEAFF
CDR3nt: TGTGCCAGCTCACTAGGGACATGGAACACTGAAGCTTTCTTT

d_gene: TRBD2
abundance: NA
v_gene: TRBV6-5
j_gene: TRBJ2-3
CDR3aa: CASSYSTGGPDTQYF
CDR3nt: TGTGCCAGCAGTTACTCGACGGGGGGGCCAGATACGCAGTATTTT